Presented here are 19 T cell receptor beta chains from one specimen sequenced in a study of blood T cells in healthy people across ages. A second PCR, run for about 6 to 11 cycles, used a sample-barcoded 5' primer plus a J-beta primer mix. TCRdb analysed the 5' RACE reads with MiXCR anew, one entry per CDR3 protein. The table records more than 700,000 distinct CDR3 sequences, about 55% of them present only once. The sample consisted of blood. The receptors stem from a man older than 75 in good health.

The V and J genes are TRBV20-1 and TRBJ1-1; D not resolved. This CDR3 has 15 amino acids. CDR1 and CDR2 from the germline V gene are DFQATT and SNEGSKA (reference sequence). The V gene lost 1 base and the J gene lost 2 bases, with 14 bases spanning the gap. CDR3 residues: CSARVTRTSNTEAFF. CDR3 DNA: TGCAGTGCTAGAGTTACGAGGACGTCCAACACTGAAGCTTTCTTT.

The chain joins TRBV5-1 to TRBJ2-7; 7 bases align to TRBD1. V shed 1 base, J shed 3 bases, and the junction held 7 bases outside the gene matches. This CDR3 is built from 15 residues. Germline V gene sequence: CDR1 SGHRS, CDR2 YFSETQ. CDR3 loop: CASSLQRTGLYEQYF. CDR3 in DNA: TGCGCCAGCAGCTTGCAGAGGACAGGACTCTACGAGCAGTACTTC.

The V and J genes are TRBV29-1 and TRBJ2-1; maybe TRBD2 (6 bases). V was shortened by 7 bases and J by 7 bases, with 20 bases between the two germline ends. Per the germline V gene, CDR1 is SQVTM and CDR2 is ANQGSEA. The CDR3 has 14 amino acids. Here the CDR3 reads CSALVAGYMNEQFF. CDR3 in DNA: TGCAGCGCCCTAGTTGCGGGATATATGAATGAGCAGTTCTTC.

This clonotype showed up just a few times. V and J are TRBV6-2 or TRBV6-3 and TRBJ2-7, with 9 bases fitting TRBD2. This CDR3 is 14 amino acids long. Germline V gene data show CDR1 as MNHEY and CDR2 as SVGEGT. Trimming removed 6 bases from V and 6 bases from J; junction bases left unmatched: 9. For the CDR3, the DNA is TGTGCCAGCAGGCCTAGCGGGATAAGGAGCGAGCAGTACTTC. This translates into CASRPSGIRSEQYF.

A few counts support this clonotype. This chain's CDR3 is CASSRAGDGGEQFF. CDR3 nucleotides: TGTGCCAGCAGCCGAGCGGGAGATGGGGGCGAGCAGTTCTTC. V and J are TRBV3-1 and TRBJ2-1; 8 nucleotides agree with TRBD2. Germline V gene lookup returns CDR1 LGHDT and CDR2 YNNKEL (reference sequence). This CDR3 has 14 amino acids. J was trimmed by 10 bases and V by 4 bases; bases with no gene match: 9.

The chain links TRBV10-3 to TRBJ1-2; D unclear. The germline V and J ends were trimmed by 6 bases and 6 bases, with 11 bases remaining between them. The germline V gene encodes CDR1 ENHRY and CDR2 SYGVKD. The CDR3 consists of 12 residues. The DNA of the CDR3 is TGTGCCATCAGGGGCGGCGGGAATGGCTACACCTTC. Amino acid sequence: CAIRGGGNGYTF.

This clonotype was seen more than once but under ten times. V is TRBV6-1 and J is TRBJ2-7; D unresolved. CDR1 and CDR2 (germline): MNHNS, SASEGT. V was pared by 2 bases and J by 2 bases, with 7 bases between. This CDR3 contains 13 residues. The CDR3 reads CASSERAPYEQYF. The CDR3 DNA reads TGTGCCAGCAGTGAACGTGCACCCTACGAGCAGTACTTC.

This clonotype has a handful of counts. This chain connects TRBV15 to TRBJ2-5; D is perhaps TRBD1 (5 bases). In germline, CDR1 is LNHNV, CDR2 YYDKDF (reference sequence). The CDR3 contains 13 residues. Trimming shortened V by 2 bases and J by 4 bases, and 8 bases separated the two germline ends. This CDR3 is CATSRLGRETQYF. In DNA form, the CDR3 reads TGTGCCACCAGCAGATTGGGGCGAGAGACCCAGTACTTC.

In its sample, this clonotype was seen a few times. The rearrangement joins TRBV7-2 to TRBJ2-7; D could derive from TRBD1 or TRBD2 (5 bases each). This CDR3 region has 15 residues. CDR1 and CDR2 from the germline V gene are SGHTA and FQGNSA. Trimming stripped 4 bases from V and 0 bases from J, with 13 bases between. Here the CDR3 reads CASSWTGGSSYEQYF. For the CDR3, the DNA is TGTGCCAGCAGCTGGACTGGGGGAAGCTCCTACGAGCAGTACTTC.

J is TRBJ1-2 and V is TRBV20-1, with 7 nucleotides matching TRBD1. This CDR3 spans 14 amino acids. Germline-derived CDR1 and CDR2 are DFQATT and SNEGSKA (reference sequence). With 5 bases clipped from V and 2 bases from J, the junction kept 8 bases outside the gene matches. In DNA form, the CDR3 reads TGCAGTGCTTTTTCGGACAGGAACAACTATGGCTACACCTTC. Its protein product is CSAFSDRNNYGYTF.

The chain has TRBV11-3 and TRBJ2-1; tentatively, D is TRBD2 (7 bases). V lost 1 base to trimming and J lost 12 bases, with 13 bases between them. Germline V gives CDR1 SGHNT, CDR2 YENEEA. This CDR3 contains 13 residues. CDR3: CASSLVRGGGQFF. DNA of the CDR3: TGTGCCAGCAGCTTAGTTAGGGGGGGAGGGCAGTTCTTC.

This clonotype has a single count. V usage is TRBV11-2 and J usage is TRBJ2-5, with 7 bases that match TRBD1. The J call is uncertain, as TRBJ2-7 better fits the DNA end. CDR3 length: 14 amino acids. Germline values: CDR1 SGHAT, CDR2 FQNNGV. The CDR3 DNA is TGTGCCAGCAGCTTCGGGACAGATTTCTACGAGCAGTACTTC. Translating gives CASSFGTDFYEQYF.

The J gene is TRBJ2-3, the V gene TRBV28, with 7 bases fitting TRBD1. Trimming at V came to 7 bases and at J to 6 bases, leaving 7 bases not matched to a gene. This CDR3 is built from 13 residues. Germline loops: CDR1 MDHEN, CDR2 SYDVKM. CDR3 residues: CASTRTGGDTQYF. For the CDR3, the DNA is TGTGCCAGCACCCGGACAGGCGGGGATACGCAGTATTTT.

This chain's CDR3 is CASSRTSNGRETQYF. For the CDR3, the DNA is TGTGCCAGCAGCCGAACTAGTAACGGGCGAGAGACCCAGTACTTC. The chain joins TRBV27 to TRBJ2-5, with D maybe TRBD2 (5 bases). The CDR3 totals 15 residues. CDR1 and CDR2 from the germline V gene are MNHEY and SMNVEV (reference sequence). The germline V and J ends were trimmed by 6 bases and 4 bases, with 18 bases remaining between them.

This clonotype occurred a few times. V gene TRBV5-1 combines with J gene TRBJ2-7; 7 bases map to TRBD2. The DNA end is a closer match to TRBJ2-5, so the J assignment may be wrong. The CDR3 extends over 14 amino acids. The germline CDR1 and CDR2 sequences are SGHRS and YFSETQ. In DNA, the CDR3 is TGCGCCAGCAGCTTCGGAGCGGGGATGGAGACCCAGTACTTC. As protein: CASSFGAGMETQYF.

This chain uses TRBV5-1 with TRBJ2-5; possibly TRBD2 for D (7 bases). Germline V gene sequence: CDR1 SGHRS, CDR2 YFSETQ. Trimming removed 0 bases at V and 11 bases at J, with 17 bases between. This CDR3 region has 14 residues. The CDR3 spells CASSLVGGRYKQYF. In nucleotides, the CDR3 is TGCGCCAGCAGCTTGGTGGGGGGGCGCTACAAGCAGTACTTC.

A few counts support this clonotype. J is TRBJ1-2 and V is TRBV7-9; 7 bases agree with TRBD1. This CDR3 has 16 amino acids. V dropped 5 bases and J dropped 1; count of bases not matched to a gene: 10. Germline V gives CDR1 SEHNR, CDR2 FQNEAQ (reference sequence). CDR3: CASSRDSTVINYGYTF. CDR3 nucleotide sequence: TGTGCCAGCAGCCGGGACAGCACCGTGATTAACTATGGCTACACCTTC.

This clonotype came up a few times. The chain recombines TRBV7-3 with TRBJ2-7, with 7 bases lining up with TRBD2. Germline V gives CDR1 SGHTA, CDR2 FQGTGA. The CDR3 runs 14 residues. V was pared by 1 base and J by 9 bases, with 9 bases of the junction left unmatched. CDR3 DNA: TGTGCCAGCAGCTTAAGCGGGAGCGCTACGAGGCAGTACTTC. It is translated as CASSLSGSATRQYF.

The chain links TRBV12-3 or TRBV12-4 to TRBJ2-5; D perhaps matches TRBD2 (5 bases). The CDR3 is 15 residues long. Trimming took off 5 bases at V and 0 bases at J, with 13 bases between the two ends. CDR3 nucleotides: TGTGCCAGCAGTCCCCCGGACTGGTACCAAGAGACCCAGTACTTC. Residues: CASSPPDWYQETQYF.